This T cell receptor (beta chain) was found in a study of cytomegalovirus exposure and HLA in healthy donors. Overall study findings and caveats: Follow-up analysis later connected one missense variant in DCLRE1C with trimming of TCR beta V- and J-genes. The authors later found TCR association rates varying by HLA locus, with DRB1 most and HLA-C fewest. Owing to their indistinguishability, certain V segments, notably TRBV6-2 and TRBV6-3, were excluded.

The V segment lost 5 bases and the J segment 0 bases; nucleotides outside the gene matches: 6. Germline V CDR1 and CDR2: SEHNR, FQNEAQ (reference sequence). The length of the CDR3 is 17 residues. On this clone: Antigen: not known.

PCR used 60 Vbeta primers and 13 Jbeta primers. Using immunoSEQ multiplex PCR, the repertoire was profiled, and TCRdb retains in-frame clones only, with some absent. The sample gives some 78,000 clones, nearly 80% of which show up once; roughly a quarter is in the top ten. The sequenced sample was PBMCs. The origin of this receptor is a woman between 45 and 65 years old in good health and CMV-seropositive. The genes are TRBV7-9 and TRBJ2-1; 11 nucleotides agree with TRBD2. CDR3 region: CASSPGTSGISYNEQFF. DNA for the CDR3: TGTGCCAGCAGCCCCGGGACTAGCGGTATCTCCTACAATGAGCAGTTCTTC.